Below are 20 T cell receptor beta chains sequenced from a single sample in a study of blood T cell repertoires in COVID-19 (dated by TCRdb to between 2020 and 2021). The library was generated by the immunoSEQ multiplex PCR assay. TCRdb stores this immuneACCESS table with in-frame sequences only. Part of the clones is absent; in the studies checked, under half of the shortfall reflects unresolved V genes, and no reason is known for the rest. The sample profile shows roughly 190,000 clones; roughly 84% of them were found once. The ten largest make up more than 3% of the sample. The sequenced sample consisted of PBMCs or T cells enriched from blood (not recorded which). These receptors were obtained from a woman aged 25 to 45 who had been exposed to COVID-19.

The gene calls are TRBV7-2 and TRBJ1-5; no definite D call. The CDR3 totals 13 residues. The V end lost 3 bases, the J end lost 9 bases, and 12 bases lay between the germline ends. From germline, CDR1 is SGHTA and CDR2 FQGNSA. The CDR3 loop reads CASSLGLEGPQHF. CDR3 coding DNA: TGTGCCAGCAGCTTGGGCCTGGAAGGGCCCCAGCATTTT.

The V and J genes are TRBV27 and TRBJ1-2; a weak D match, TRBD1 (5 bases). CDR1 is MNHEY and CDR2 is SMNVEV in the germline V gene (reference sequence). The CDR3 extends over 13 amino acids. The V end lost 2 bases, the J end lost 6 bases, and 10 bases lay between the germline ends. The CDR3 DNA sequence: TGTGCCAGCAGTTTACAGGGTAGTAATGGCTACACCTTC. It encodes CASSLQGSNGYTF.

V gene TRBV9 combines with J gene TRBJ1-6; D unresolved. Trimming removed 0 bases at V and 8 bases at J, with 9 bases between. The germline CDR1 and CDR2 sequences are SGDLS and YYNGEE. This CDR3 spans 14 amino acids. The CDR3 loop reads CASSVGQEDSPLHF. Written as DNA, the CDR3 is TGTGCCAGCAGCGTAGGGCAGGAAGATTCACCCCTCCACTTT. Drawing the rest from reference TRBV9 and TRBJ1-6, the complete variable domain is DSGVTQTPKHLITATGQRVTLRCSPRSGDLSVYWYQQSLDQGLQFLIQYYNGEERAKGNILERFSAQQFPDLHSELNLSSLELGDSALYFCASSVGQEDSPLHFGNGTRLTVT.

This clone was observed once. J is TRBJ1-2 and V is TRBV6-6; no firm D call. Trimming shortened V by 0 bases and J by 3 bases, and 8 bases separated the two germline ends. This CDR3 is 14 amino acids long. Germline loops: CDR1 MNHNY, CDR2 SVGAGI (reference sequence). CDR3 loop: CASSYSWEDYGYTF. CDR3 nucleotide sequence: TGTGCCAGCAGTTACTCGTGGGAGGACTATGGCTACACCTTC.

This chain links TRBV18 with TRBJ2-7; D possibly corresponds to TRBD1 (5 bases). CDR3 size: 11 residues. V dropped 3 bases and J dropped 6 bases, with 6 bases sitting between them. Germline V CDR1 and CDR2: KGHSH, LQKENI. CDR3 DNA: TGTGCCAGCTCACCGCAGGGCGAGCAGTACTTC. This gives the protein CASSPQGEQYF.

The rearrangement uses TRBV4-2 and TRBJ2-1, with a weak D call TRBD2 (6 bases). The germline V and J ends were trimmed by 1 base and 2 bases, with 9 bases remaining between them. Germline-derived CDR1 and CDR2 are LGHNA and YNFKEQ. CDR3 length equals 15 residues. In DNA form, the CDR3 reads TGTGCCAGCAGCCAAGGGACTACCACCTACAATGAGCAGTTCTTC. Protein: CASSQGTTTYNEQFF.

The chain carries TRBV6-5 and TRBJ2-2, with D tentatively TRBD1 (6 bases). Deletions cut 6 bases from V and 0 bases from J, with 8 bases between. The CDR3 contains 14 residues. Germline values: CDR1 MNHEY, CDR2 SVGAGI. In DNA, the CDR3 is TGTGCCAGCAGCAGGGGCGCGAACACCGGGGAGCTGTTTTTT. This gives the protein CASSRGANTGELFF.

CDR3 protein: CASSQELQGDYGYTF. The CDR3 DNA follows: TGCGCCAGCAGCCAAGAATTACAGGGAGACTATGGCTACACCTTC. This rearrangement joins TRBV4-1 to TRBJ1-2, with D possibly TRBD1 on 6 matching bases. CDR3 size: 15 residues. Deletions cut 0 bases from V and 3 bases from J, with 11 bases between. Per the germline V gene, CDR1 is MGHRA and CDR2 is YSYEKL.

The genes are TRBV5-4 and TRBJ2-2; maybe TRBD1 (5 bases). Germline lookup yields CDR1 SGHNT and CDR2 YYREEE (reference sequence). The CDR3 has 15 amino acids. V shed 6 bases and J shed 0 bases, with 12 bases lying between them. The CDR3 reads CASTADITNTGELFF. Here the CDR3 DNA reads TGTGCCAGCACGGCGGACATCACGAACACCGGGGAGCTGTTTTTT.

The rearrangement links TRBV19 to TRBJ1-1; perhaps TRBD1 as D (5 bases). V was cut by 7 bases and J by 8 bases, with 8 bases left in between. Germline assignment: CDR1 LNHDA and CDR2 SQIVND (reference sequence). The CDR3 extends over 10 amino acids. The CDR3 is CASKGIEAFF. The DNA for the CDR3 is TGTGCCAGTAAGGGGATCGAAGCTTTCTTT. Supplemented by reference TRBV19 and TRBJ1-1, the full variable domain reads DGGITQSPKYLFRKEGQNVTLSCEQNLNHDAMYWYRQDPGQGLRLIYYSQIVNDFQKGDIAEGYSVSREKKESFPLTVTSAQKNPTAFYLCASKGIEAFFGQGTRLTVV.

V is TRBV15 and J is TRBJ2-7, with TRBD1 matching over 9 bases. The V segment lost 7 bases and the J segment 1 base; nucleotides outside the gene matches: 5. Germline V gene data show CDR1 as LNHNV and CDR2 as YYDKDF (reference sequence). The CDR3 is 14 residues long. The CDR3 sequence: CATNPGQGSYEQYF. DNA for the CDR3: TGTGCCACCAATCCGGGACAGGGATCCTACGAGCAGTACTTC.

V usage is TRBV5-6 and J usage is TRBJ2-7; D unclear. The CDR3 has 14 residues. Germline V CDR1 and CDR2: SGHDT, YYEEEE. V was shortened by 5 bases and J by 2 bases, with 14 bases between the two germline ends. CDR3 sequence reads: CASSIVASTYEQYF. CDR3 nucleotide sequence: TGTGCCAGCAGTATCGTGGCATCAACCTACGAGCAGTACTTC.

V usage is TRBV11-2 and J usage is TRBJ1-1; D is unclear. CDR1 is SGHAT and CDR2 is FQNNGV in the germline V gene. The CDR3 covers 15 residues. V shed 1 base and J shed 0 bases, with 9 bases lying between them. The CDR3 DNA reads TGTGCCAGCAGCTTAGGGTCAACAGTGAACACTGAAGCTTTCTTT. Its translation is CASSLGSTVNTEAFF.

This clone was found a few times. The chain is built from TRBV5-1 and TRBJ1-1; D is ambiguous. The CDR3 has 13 residues. V was pared by 6 bases and J by 4 bases, with 13 bases between. CDR1 and CDR2 (germline): SGHRS, YFSETQ. CDR3 in DNA: TGCGCCAGCACGCTGGACGAGGGCACTGAAGCTTTCTTT. Protein product: CASTLDEGTEAFF.

This chain uses TRBV2 with TRBJ2-6, with D perhaps matching TRBD2 (6 bases). Germline V CDR1 and CDR2: SNHLY, FYNNEI. The CDR3 has 15 amino acids. Deletions cut 3 bases from V and 2 bases from J, with 8 bases between. The CDR3 DNA follows: TGTGCCAGCAGTGACCCGGGGGCTGGGGCCAACGTCCTGACTTTC. Its translation is CASSDPGAGANVLTF.

The V call is TRBV30, the J call TRBJ1-5; D is uncertain. This CDR3 is built from 14 residues. V lost 4 bases and J lost 0, with 10 bases in between. Per germline, CDR1 GTSNPN and CDR2 SVGIG (reference sequence). Written as DNA, the CDR3 is TGTGCCTGGACCCCCCCGGGTAGCAATCAGCCCCAGCATTTT. Translating it yields CAWTPPGSNQPQHF.

Comments on this clone: Sequence at one end of the junction differs from germline and may be a read error. The chain carries TRBV19 and TRBJ2-4; 8 bases fit TRBD1. This CDR3 has 14 amino acids. From germline, CDR1 is LNHDA and CDR2 SQIVND (reference sequence). DNA of the CDR3: TGTGCCAGTATTGCGCAGGGGGCCAGAAACATTCAGTACTTC. Its protein is CASIAQGARNIQYF. The full variable domain, in which reference TRBV19 and TRBJ2-4 provide the parts outside the CDR3, is DGGITQSPKYLFRKEGQNVTLSCEQNLNHDAMYWYRQDPGQGLRLIYYSQIVNDFQKGDIAEGYSVSREKKESFPLTVTSAQKNPTAFYLCASIAQGARNIQYFGAGTRLSVL.

This chain uses TRBV12-3 or TRBV12-4 with TRBJ1-1; 7 bases are shared with TRBD1. Trimming removed 6 bases from V and 4 bases from J; junction bases left unmatched: 2. The CDR3 sequence is 12 residues long. This CDR3 reads CASSRQGTEAFF. The DNA for the CDR3 is TGTGCCAGCAGCCGACAGGGCACTGAAGCTTTCTTT.

The V call is TRBV9, the J call TRBJ1-4, with D maybe TRBD1 (5 bases). This CDR3 has 17 residues. Trimming took 0 bases from V and 7 from J, leaving 19 bases between them. Looked up from germline, CDR1 is SGDLS and CDR2 is YYNGEE. The DNA for the CDR3 is TGTGCCAGCAGCGTAGGAAGTGGTGGAGGGGCAGGTGAAAAACTGTTTTTT. Its translation is CASSVGSGGGAGEKLFF.

The rearrangement uses TRBV4-1 and TRBJ1-2; 9 bases align to TRBD1. Germline V gives CDR1 MGHRA, CDR2 YSYEKL. J lost 7 bases, V lost 2 bases, and 8 bases had no gene match. CDR3 size: 15 residues. The DNA for the CDR3 is TGCGCCAGCAGCCAACCGGGACAGGGACGGAGTGGCTACACCTTC. Protein product: CASSQPGQGRSGYTF.